Below, one T cell receptor (beta chain) is given with its context. Its matching antigen is unknown. Assay used: immunoSEQ multiplex PCR; TCRdb lists only in-frame clones, some missing. The data show about 32,000 clones, roughly four fifths seen once. All patients experienced relapse after autologous stem cell transplantation, and brentuximab vedotin exposure was variable. This sample stems from a study of PD-1 blockade in classical Hodgkin lymphoma. Overall study context: Patients got intravenous nivolumab 3 mg/kg every 2 weeks.

Findings and limits, study-wide: The study reported lower baseline TCR diversity in newly diagnosed patients than in healthy donors.

Specimen: peripheral blood mononuclear cells (PBMCs), collected at baseline. The clonotype comes from a human donor with classical Hodgkin lymphoma.

In DNA, the CDR3 is TGTGCCAGTCGACTAGCCCAGAGTAAAAACATTCAGTACTTC. This encodes CASRLAQSKNIQYF. This sequence joins TRBV2 and TRBJ2-4; TRBD2 aligns across 7 bases. The J segment lost 4 bases and the V segment lost 9 bases, leaving 9 bases of the junction unmatched. Germline V gene sequence: CDR1 SNHLY, CDR2 FYNNEI. The CDR3 has 14 amino acids.